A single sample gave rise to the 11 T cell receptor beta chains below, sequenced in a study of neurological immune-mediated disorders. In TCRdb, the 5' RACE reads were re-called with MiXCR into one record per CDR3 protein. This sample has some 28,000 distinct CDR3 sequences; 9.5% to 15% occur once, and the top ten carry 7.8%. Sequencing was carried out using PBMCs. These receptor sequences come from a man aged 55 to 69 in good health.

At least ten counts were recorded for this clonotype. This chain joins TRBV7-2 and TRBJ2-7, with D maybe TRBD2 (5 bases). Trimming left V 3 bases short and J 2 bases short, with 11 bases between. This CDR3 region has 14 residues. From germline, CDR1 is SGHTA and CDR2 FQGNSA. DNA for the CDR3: TGTGCCAGCAGCTTGGACTCACGAACCTACGAGCAGTACTTC. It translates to CASSLDSRTYEQYF.

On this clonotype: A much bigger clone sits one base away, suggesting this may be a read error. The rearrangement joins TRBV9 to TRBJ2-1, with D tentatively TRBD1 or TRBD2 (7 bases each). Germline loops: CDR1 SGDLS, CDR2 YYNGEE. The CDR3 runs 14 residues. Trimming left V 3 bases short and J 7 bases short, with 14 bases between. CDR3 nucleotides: TGTGCCAGCAGCGATTCCAGGGGGGGGAATGAGCAGTTCTTC. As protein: CASSDSRGGNEQFF. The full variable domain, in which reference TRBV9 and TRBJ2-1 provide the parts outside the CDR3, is DSGVTQTPKHLITATGQRVTLRCSPRSGDLSVYWYQQSLDQGLQFLIQYYNGEERAKGNILERFSAQQFPDLHSELNLSSLELGDSALYFCASSDSRGGNEQFFGPGTRLTVL.

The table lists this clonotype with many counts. CDR3 DNA sequence: TGCAGTGCTGGGGGGGGTGGAGCACGGGGAAGCACAGATACGCAGTATTTT. Residues: CSAGGGGARGSTDTQYF. The genes are TRBV20-1 and TRBJ2-3; 7 nucleotides align to TRBD2. Germline assignment: CDR1 DFQATT and CDR2 SNEGSKA (reference sequence). The CDR3 consists of 17 residues. After removal of 5 bases from V and 0 bases from J, the junction contained 14 bases not matched to a gene.

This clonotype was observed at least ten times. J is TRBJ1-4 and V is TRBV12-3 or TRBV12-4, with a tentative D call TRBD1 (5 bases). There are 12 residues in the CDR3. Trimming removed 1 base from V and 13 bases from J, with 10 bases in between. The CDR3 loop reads CASSLGGESLFF. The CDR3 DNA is TGTGCCAGCAGTTTAGGAGGGGAGTCACTGTTTTTT.

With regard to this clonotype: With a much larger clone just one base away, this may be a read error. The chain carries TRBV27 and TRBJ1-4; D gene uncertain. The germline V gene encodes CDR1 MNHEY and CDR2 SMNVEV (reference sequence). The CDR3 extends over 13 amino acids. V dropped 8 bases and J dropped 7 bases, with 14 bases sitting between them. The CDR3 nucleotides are TGTGCCAGCGCCCCCTGTTTCGGTGAAAAACTGTTTTTT. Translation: CASAPCFGEKLFF.

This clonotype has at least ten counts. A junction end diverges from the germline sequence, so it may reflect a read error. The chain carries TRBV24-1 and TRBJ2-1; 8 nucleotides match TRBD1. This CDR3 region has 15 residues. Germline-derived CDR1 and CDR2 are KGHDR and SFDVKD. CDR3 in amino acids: CATSDSGQEYNEQFF. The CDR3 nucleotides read TGTGCCACCAGCGATTCGGGACAGGAGTACAATGAGCAGTTCTTC.

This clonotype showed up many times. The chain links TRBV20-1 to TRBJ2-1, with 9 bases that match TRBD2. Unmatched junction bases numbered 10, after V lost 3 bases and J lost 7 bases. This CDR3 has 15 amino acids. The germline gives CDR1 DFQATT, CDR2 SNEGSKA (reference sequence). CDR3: CSARVPGTSLNEQFF. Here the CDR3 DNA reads TGCAGTGCTAGGGTCCCCGGGACTAGCTTAAATGAGCAGTTCTTC.

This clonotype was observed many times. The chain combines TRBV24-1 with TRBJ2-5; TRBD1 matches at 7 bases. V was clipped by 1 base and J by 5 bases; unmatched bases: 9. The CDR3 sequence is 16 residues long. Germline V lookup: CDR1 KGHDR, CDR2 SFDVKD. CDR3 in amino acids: CATSDLSDRVGETQYF. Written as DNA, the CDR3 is TGTGCCACCAGTGATTTATCCGACAGGGTGGGTGAGACCCAGTACTTC.

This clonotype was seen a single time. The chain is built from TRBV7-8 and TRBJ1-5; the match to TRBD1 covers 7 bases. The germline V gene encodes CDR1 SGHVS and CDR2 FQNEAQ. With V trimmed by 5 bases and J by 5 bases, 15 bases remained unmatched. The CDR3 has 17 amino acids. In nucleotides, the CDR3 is TGTGCCAGCAGCCTACGGACAGGTGGCATCGGCTATCAGCCCCAGCATTTT. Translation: CASSLRTGGIGYQPQHF.

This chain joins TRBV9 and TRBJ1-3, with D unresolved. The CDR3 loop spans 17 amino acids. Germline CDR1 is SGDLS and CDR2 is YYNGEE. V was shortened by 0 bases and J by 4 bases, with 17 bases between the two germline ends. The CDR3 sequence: CASSVDVGPSSGNTIYF. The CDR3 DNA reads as TGTGCCAGCAGCGTAGACGTGGGCCCCTCGTCCGGAAACACCATATATTTT.

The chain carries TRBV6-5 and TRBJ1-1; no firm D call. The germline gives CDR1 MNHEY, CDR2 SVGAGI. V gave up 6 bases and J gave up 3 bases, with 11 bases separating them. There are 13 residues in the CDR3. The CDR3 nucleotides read TGTGCCAGCAGCCCCCGGGCCTACACTGAAGCTTTCTTT. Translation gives CASSPRAYTEAFF.